The 18 T cell receptor beta chains reported below all come from one sample, sequenced in a study of cytomegalovirus exposure and HLA in healthy donors. The PCR contained 60 Vbeta and 13 Jbeta primers. Using immunoSEQ multiplex PCR, the repertoire was profiled, and TCRdb retains in-frame clones only, with some absent. The data show about 190,000 clones, with about 85% seen just once and 9.5% to 13% held by the top ten. The material sequenced was PBMCs. The origin of the receptors is a woman between 50 and 59 years old in good health and CMV-seropositive.

The chain uses TRBV9 and TRBJ1-1, with D unresolved. CDR1 and CDR2 (germline): SGDLS, YYNGEE. The CDR3 has 16 residues. The V end lost 0 bases, the J end lost 5 bases, and 17 bases lay between the germline ends. In DNA, the CDR3 is TGTGCCAGCAGCGTAGGCGGGGTAGTTGGGTCGACTGAAGCTTTCTTT. Translating it yields CASSVGGVVGSTEAFF. Full variable domain (outside the CDR3, taken from reference TRBV9 and TRBJ1-1): DSGVTQTPKHLITATGQRVTLRCSPRSGDLSVYWYQQSLDQGLQFLIQYYNGEERAKGNILERFSAQQFPDLHSELNLSSLELGDSALYFCASSVGGVVGSTEAFFGQGTRLTVV.

On this clone: This specimen includes other DNA sequences encoding the same CDR3. The chain links TRBV2 to TRBJ1-6; 8 bases are a match to TRBD1. The germline V gene encodes CDR1 SNHLY and CDR2 FYNNEI. CDR3 size: 15 residues. V was clipped by 5 bases and J by 6 bases; unmatched bases: 6. CDR3 in amino acids: CASSPLTGGNSPLHF. CDR3 DNA: TGTGCCAGCAGTCCCCTAACAGGGGGTAATTCACCCCTCCACTTT.

The J gene is TRBJ1-1, the V gene TRBV7-2; D is unclear. The V gene's germline CDR1 is SGHTA and CDR2 FQGNSA. The CDR3 sequence is 13 residues long. Trimming stripped 2 bases from V and 8 bases from J, with 12 bases between. CDR3 sequence (DNA): TGTGCCAGCAGCTTAATAGAAGCTGAAGAAGCTTTCTTT. This sequence encodes CASSLIEAEEAFF.

This clone was detected only a few times. The gene calls are TRBV5-8 and TRBJ2-7; weak D call: TRBD2 (6 bases). Germline V gives CDR1 SGHTS, CDR2 YDEGEE. V was cut by 2 bases and J by 7 bases, with 19 bases left in between. There are 15 residues in the CDR3. CDR3 protein: CASSFTGREVREQYF. CDR3 in DNA: TGTGCCAGCAGCTTTACCGGGAGAGAAGTACGAGAGCAGTACTTC.

The V gene is TRBV11-3, the J gene TRBJ2-1; 14 positions agree with TRBD2. The J segment lost 7 bases and the V segment lost 5 bases, leaving 7 bases of the junction unmatched. CDR3 length: 16 residues. Germline assignment: CDR1 SGHNT and CDR2 YENEEA. CDR3 coding DNA: TGTGCCAGCAGCGGAGGGACTAGCGGGGGAGGAAATGAGCAGTTCTTC. It is translated as CASSGGTSGGGNEQFF.

V gene TRBV9 combines with J gene TRBJ2-6; the D gene is possibly TRBD2 (5 bases). CDR3 length: 16 amino acids. In germline, CDR1 is SGDLS, CDR2 YYNGEE. The V end was cut by 4 bases, the J end by 1 base, with 12 bases between. CDR3 sequence: CASSPRTSSGANVLTF. In DNA, the CDR3 is TGTGCCAGCAGCCCCAGAACTAGTTCTGGGGCCAACGTCCTGACTTTC.

The chain has TRBV18 and TRBJ2-1; TRBD1 matches 8 bases. V lost 1 base, J lost 5 bases, and 10 bases stayed unmatched. CDR3 length: 17 amino acids. Germline V gene data show CDR1 as KGHSH and CDR2 as LQKENI. CDR3 DNA sequence: TGTGCCAGCTCACCACTTGGGACAGGAGGCGTGAACAATGAGCAGTTCTTC. Translation: CASSPLGTGGVNNEQFF. The variable domain in full, completed from reference TRBV18 and TRBJ2-1, reads NAGVMQNPRHLVRRRGQEARLRCSPMKGHSHVYWYRQLPEEGLKFMVYLQKENIIDESGMPKERFSAEFPKEGPSILRIQQVVRGDSAAYFCASSPLGTGGVNNEQFFGPGTRLTVL.

The gene calls are TRBV11-2 and TRBJ1-1; no firm D call. The CDR3 runs to 13 residues. The V and J ends lost 1 base and 1 base respectively, with 4 bases between them. The germline V gene encodes CDR1 SGHAT and CDR2 FQNNGV. Here the CDR3 DNA reads TGTGCCAGCAGCTTAGCTACGAACACTGAAGCTTTCTTT. It translates to CASSLATNTEAFF.

The V gene is TRBV19, the J gene TRBJ2-3, with 11 bases identical to TRBD2. With 2 bases clipped from V and 5 bases from J, the junction kept 0 bases outside the gene matches. Germline V gene data show CDR1 as LNHDA and CDR2 as SQIVND (reference sequence). The CDR3 has 14 residues. CDR3 nucleotides: TGTGCCAGTAGTATACTAGCGGGGGGAGATACGCAGTATTTT. It translates to CASSILAGGDTQYF.

The gene calls are TRBV25-1 and TRBJ2-6; D is perhaps TRBD2 (5 bases). This CDR3 spans 16 amino acids. Per the germline V gene, CDR1 is MGHDK and CDR2 is SYGVNS. V was shortened by 1 base and J by 4 bases, with 11 bases between the two germline ends. The CDR3 DNA is TGTGCCAGCAGTGAATTAGAGGTAGCGGGGGCCAACGTCCTGACTTTC. This translates into CASSELEVAGANVLTF.

Points on this clone: This CDR3 is also generated by other DNA sequences in the sample. CDR3 nucleotide sequence: TGTGCCAGCTCTACCGGGACAGGGGCCTACAATGAGCAGTTCTTC. Protein product: CASSTGTGAYNEQFF. The chain has TRBV18 and TRBJ2-1, with 10 bases fitting TRBD1. J gave up 2 bases and V 6 bases, and 4 bases lay outside the gene matches. Per the germline V gene, CDR1 is KGHSH and CDR2 is LQKENI. The CDR3 has 15 residues.

The chain employs TRBV7-3 and TRBJ2-1; 8 nucleotides align to TRBD1. V was pared by 4 bases and J by 9 bases, with 11 bases of the junction left unmatched. The CDR3 is made up of 15 amino acids. CDR1 is SGHTA, CDR2 FQGTGA, per germline. CDR3 in amino acids: CASSSRTGKGAEQFF. DNA of the CDR3: TGTGCCAGCAGCTCCCGGACAGGGAAAGGGGCTGAGCAGTTCTTC.

This clone came up a few times. The chain carries TRBV19 and TRBJ2-7; tentative D call: TRBD2 (6 bases). CDR1 is LNHDA and CDR2 is SQIVND in the germline V gene (reference sequence). Trimming cost V 5 bases and J 3 bases, with 11 bases left between them. The CDR3 is 13 residues long. Written as DNA, the CDR3 is TGTGCCAGTAGTCACGGGGGAGACTACGAGCAGTACTTC. Protein: CASSHGGDYEQYF.

V is TRBV5-8 and J is TRBJ2-3; D unclear. The germline V and J ends were trimmed by 2 bases and 6 bases, with 7 bases remaining between them. CDR1 and CDR2 (germline): SGHTS, YDEGEE. This CDR3 region has 12 residues. The CDR3 DNA reads TGTGCCAGCAGCTTTTCCAGGGATACGCAGTATTTT. It codes for CASSFSRDTQYF.

The gene calls are TRBV6-6 and TRBJ2-7, with 8 bases identical to TRBD1. The CDR3 is 16 amino acids. Germline values: CDR1 MNHNY, CDR2 SVGAGI (reference sequence). The V and J ends lost 5 bases and 3 bases, in that order; junction bases with no gene match: 12. In DNA form, the CDR3 reads TGTGCCAGCAGTACCACCGGGACAGGAGGAAACTACGAGCAGTACTTC. Encoded protein: CASSTTGTGGNYEQYF.

The chain uses TRBV28 and TRBJ2-5, with TRBD1 matching 8 bases. CDR1 and CDR2 from the germline V gene are MDHEN and SYDVKM. After removal of 5 bases from V and 2 bases from J, the junction contained 7 bases not matched to a gene. This CDR3 is built from 15 residues. As DNA, the CDR3 is TGTGCCAGCAGTACCGGGACAGGAAAACAAGAGACCCAGTACTTC. This encodes CASSTGTGKQETQYF.

The chain uses TRBV4-2 and TRBJ1-4; 7 positions match TRBD1. V lost 1 base, J lost 6 bases, and 11 bases stayed unmatched. Germline V CDR1 and CDR2: LGHNA, YNFKEQ. The CDR3 is 17 residues long. Here the CDR3 DNA reads TGTGCCAGCAGCCAAGGGTTCAACAGGGGAAGGGATGAAAAACTGTTTTTT. Translating it yields CASSQGFNRGRDEKLFF.

This clone was seen once. Other nucleotide sequences from this sample produce the same CDR3. The J gene is TRBJ1-1, the V gene TRBV7-8; D may be TRBD1 (5 bases). With 5 bases removed from V and 5 bases from J, the gap between germline ends came to 12 bases. The germline CDR1 and CDR2 sequences are SGHVS and FQNEAQ. The CDR3 sequence is 13 residues long. CDR3 amino acids: CASSLGGGTEAFF. The CDR3 DNA follows: TGTGCCAGCAGCCTCGGGGGGGGTACTGAAGCTTTCTTT.